The next 3 T cell receptor beta chains were all read from a single sample in a study of shared clonotypes between healthy human individuals. The protocol was immunoSEQ multiplex PCR, while the TCRdb copy is restricted to in-frame clones and leaves out a portion. The sample lists under 1,900,000 clones, around 98.5% occurring once. Sequencing was carried out using naive CD4+ T cells sorted from blood. Indicated subset: CD45RA+ positively selected. These receptors were obtained from a man aged 25 to 40 in good health.

The V and J genes are TRBV2 and TRBJ2-1; D remains ambiguous. CDR1 SNHLY and CDR2 FYNNEI come from the germline V gene. Trimming removed 4 bases from V and 3 bases from J, with 7 bases in between. CDR3 length: 13 amino acids. This CDR3 reads CASSGRVYNEQFF. The CDR3 DNA reads TGTGCCAGCAGTGGTCGGGTCTACAATGAGCAGTTCTTC.

The chain recombines TRBV5-1 with TRBJ1-4, with 8 bases aligning to TRBD1. This CDR3 is 14 amino acids long. Germline assignment: CDR1 SGHRS and CDR2 YFSETQ. V lost 4 bases to trimming and J lost 6 bases; unmatched junction nucleotides: 5. DNA of the CDR3: TGCGCCAGCAGCCCTGGACAGGGATATGAAAAACTGTTTTTT. It is translated as CASSPGQGYEKLFF.

This clone was seen once. The chain is built from TRBV5-1 and TRBJ2-1; 8 bases line up with TRBD1. This CDR3 is built from 14 residues. V shed 4 bases, J shed 5 bases, and the junction held 5 bases outside the gene matches. CDR1 is SGHRS, CDR2 YFSETQ, per germline. The CDR3 loop reads CASSGRTGNNEQFF. CDR3 sequence (DNA): TGCGCCAGCAGCGGAAGGACAGGGAACAATGAGCAGTTCTTC.